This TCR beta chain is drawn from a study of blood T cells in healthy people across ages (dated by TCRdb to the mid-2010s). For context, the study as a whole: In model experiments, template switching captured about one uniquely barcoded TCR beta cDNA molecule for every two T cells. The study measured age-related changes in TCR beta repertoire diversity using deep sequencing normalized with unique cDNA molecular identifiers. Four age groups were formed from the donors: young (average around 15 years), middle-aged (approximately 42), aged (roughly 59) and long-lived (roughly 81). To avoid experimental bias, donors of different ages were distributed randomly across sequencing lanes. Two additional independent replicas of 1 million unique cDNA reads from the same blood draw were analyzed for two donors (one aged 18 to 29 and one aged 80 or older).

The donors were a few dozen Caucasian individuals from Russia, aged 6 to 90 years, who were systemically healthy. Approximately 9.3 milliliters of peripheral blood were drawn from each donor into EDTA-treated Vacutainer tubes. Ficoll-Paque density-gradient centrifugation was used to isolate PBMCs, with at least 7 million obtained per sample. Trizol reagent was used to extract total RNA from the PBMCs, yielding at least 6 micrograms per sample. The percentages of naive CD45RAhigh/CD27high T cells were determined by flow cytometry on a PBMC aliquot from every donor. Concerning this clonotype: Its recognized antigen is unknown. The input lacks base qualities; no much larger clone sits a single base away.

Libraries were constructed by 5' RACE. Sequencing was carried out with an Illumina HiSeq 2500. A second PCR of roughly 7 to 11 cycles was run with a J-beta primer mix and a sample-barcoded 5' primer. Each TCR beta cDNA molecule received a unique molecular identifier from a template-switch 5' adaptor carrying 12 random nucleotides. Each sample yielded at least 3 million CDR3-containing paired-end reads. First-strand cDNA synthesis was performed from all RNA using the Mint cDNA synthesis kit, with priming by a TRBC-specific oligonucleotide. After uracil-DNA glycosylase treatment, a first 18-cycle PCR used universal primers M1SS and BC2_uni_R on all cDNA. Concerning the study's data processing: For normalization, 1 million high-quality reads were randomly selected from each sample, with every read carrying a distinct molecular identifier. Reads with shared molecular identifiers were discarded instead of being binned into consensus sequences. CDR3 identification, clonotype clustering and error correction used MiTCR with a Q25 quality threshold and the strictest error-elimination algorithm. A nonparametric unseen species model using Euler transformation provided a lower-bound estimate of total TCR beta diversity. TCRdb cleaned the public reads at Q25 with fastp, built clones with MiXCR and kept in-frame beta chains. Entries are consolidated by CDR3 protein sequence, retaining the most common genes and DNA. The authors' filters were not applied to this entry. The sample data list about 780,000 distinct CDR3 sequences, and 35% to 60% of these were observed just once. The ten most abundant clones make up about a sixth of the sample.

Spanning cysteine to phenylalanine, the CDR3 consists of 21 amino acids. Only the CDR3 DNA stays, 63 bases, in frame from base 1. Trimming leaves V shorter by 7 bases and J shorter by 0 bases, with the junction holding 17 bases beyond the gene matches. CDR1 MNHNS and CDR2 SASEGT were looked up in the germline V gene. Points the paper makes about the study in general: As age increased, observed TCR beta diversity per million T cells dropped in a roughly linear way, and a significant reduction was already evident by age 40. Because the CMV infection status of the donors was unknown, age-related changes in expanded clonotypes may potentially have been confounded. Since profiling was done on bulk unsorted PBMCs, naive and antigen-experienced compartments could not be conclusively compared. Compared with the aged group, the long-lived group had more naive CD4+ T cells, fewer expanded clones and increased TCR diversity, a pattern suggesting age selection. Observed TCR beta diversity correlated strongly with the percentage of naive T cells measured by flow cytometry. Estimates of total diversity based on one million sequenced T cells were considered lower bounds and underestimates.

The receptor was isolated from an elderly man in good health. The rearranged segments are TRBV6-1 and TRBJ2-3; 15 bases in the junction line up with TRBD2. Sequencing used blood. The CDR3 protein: CASTMSIPGLAGGESTDTQYF. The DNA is TGTGCCAGCACCATGAGCATCCCAGGACTAGCGGGGGGGGAAAGCACAGATACGCAGTATTTT.